This T cell receptor beta chain was recovered during a study of radiotherapy plus CTLA-4 blockade in lung cancer. About the research overall: Across the patients, objective responses occurred in approximately 19%, and disease control in around 31%. Study-wide results and caveats: There was expansion of tumor-derived TCR clones in blood after radiotherapy plus ipilimumab.

Turning to this clone: Its antigen remains unidentified.

Trimming removed 3 bases at V and 9 bases at J, with 18 bases between. In germline, CDR1 is LGHNT, CDR2 FRNRAP. The CDR3 runs to 15 residues. The repertoire was sequenced with immunoSEQ multiplex PCR; TCRdb's copy has only in-frame clones and lacks some. Of about 59,000 clones in the sample, 70% to 80% were seen once. This receptor was identified in a human donor with non-small cell lung cancer whose response to radiotherapy plus ipilimumab could not be evaluated. The sample in question was peripheral blood, obtained from a patient treated with radiotherapy plus ipilimumab. The genes are TRBV12-5 and TRBJ2-4, with a possible D match to TRBD1 (7 bases). CDR3 coding DNA: TGTGCTAGTGGTTTCTCACTCGGACAGGAGGGCATTCAGTACTTC. It codes for CASGFSLGQEGIQYF.